The source of this T cell receptor (beta chain) is a study of cytomegalovirus exposure and HLA in healthy donors. With 60 Vbeta and 13 Jbeta primers, the PCR was carried out. Assay used: immunoSEQ multiplex PCR; TCRdb lists only in-frame clones, some missing. The table has some 120,000 clones, over 60% seen once. Study conclusions and caveats: A later analysis found TCR association rates differed by HLA locus, highest for DRB1 and lowest for HLA-C. The majority of CMV-associated TCR beta chains were reported as apparently HLA-restricted in a later analysis.

This clone has just one count. The antigen is unknown. Sequencing was carried out using PBMCs. This receptor was obtained from a human donor in good health.

The CDR3 spells CASNPLGQGVTEAFF. The CDR3 DNA is TGTGCCAGCAACCCTTTGGGACAGGGGGTCACTGAAGCTTTCTTT. The chain couples TRBV7-8 to TRBJ1-1; 11 bases agree with TRBD1. Germline loops: CDR1 SGHVS, CDR2 FQNEAQ. CDR3 length: 15 amino acids. With V trimmed by 7 bases and J by 4 bases, 8 bases remained unmatched.